The source of this T cell receptor (beta chain) is a study of blood T cell repertoires in COVID-19. Germline V gene data show CDR1 as SGHRS and CDR2 as YFSETQ. This CDR3 comprises 15 residues. V lost 3 bases, J lost 9 bases, and 16 bases lay in between. Profiled with immunoSEQ multiplex PCR; TCRdb holds only in-frame clones, not every one. This table has approximately 160,000 clones, roughly 72% appearing once. The receptor was isolated from a woman of 80 years or more with acute or convalescent COVID-19. The chain uses TRBV5-1 and TRBJ1-6; tentative D call: TRBD1 (5 bases). The sequenced material came from peripheral blood. The CDR3 DNA reads as TGCGCCAGCAGCTCGGAGACAGCCAATGGTTCACCCCTCCACTTT. Translation: CASSSETANGSPLHF.